Shown below are 22 T cell receptor beta chains from a single sample sequenced in a study of OX40 agonist ivuxolimab in advanced cancers. The table came from immunoSEQ multiplex PCR; TCRdb's copy has only in-frame clones and leaves some out. The sample carries about 87,000 clones, more than 75% recorded once. The sample here was CD4+ or CD8+ T cells sorted from blood, taken in a trial of the OX40 agonist ivuxolimab. These receptors originate from an adult with an advanced solid tumor such as melanoma, head and neck, liver or kidney cancer.

The genes are TRBV5-4 and TRBJ1-6, with TRBD1 matching over 9 bases. The CDR3 has 15 amino acids. Germline V gives CDR1 SGHNT, CDR2 YYREEE (reference sequence). V shed 3 bases and J 7 bases; nucleotides not matched to a gene: 5. CDR3: CASSSYDRGNSPLHF. CDR3 sequence (DNA): TGTGCCAGCAGCTCCTACGACAGGGGGAATTCACCCCTCCACTTT.

The chain is built from TRBV29-1 and TRBJ2-7; no firm D call. The germline CDR1 and CDR2 sequences are SQVTM and ANQGSEA. The CDR3 is 11 amino acids. V was trimmed by 3 bases and J by 4 bases, leaving 7 bases between them. The CDR3 sequence is CSVEISYEQYF. As DNA, the CDR3 is TGCAGCGTTGAGATTTCATACGAGCAGTACTTC.

The CDR3 coding sequence is TGCGCCAGCAGCCCGGAGGGGGACGGGCCCAGTGGGACCCAGTACTTC. It codes for CASSPEGDGPSGTQYF. The V and J genes are TRBV5-1 and TRBJ2-5; either TRBD1 or TRBD2 may supply D (6 bases each). Trimming cost V 4 bases and J 7 bases, with 23 bases left between them. This CDR3 is 16 amino acids long. Germline CDR1 reads SGHRS; CDR2 reads YFSETQ.

The CDR3 nucleotides read TGTGCCAGTGAGGCGGTGAGTTCTCTCACCGGGGAGCTGTTTTTT. It yields the protein CASEAVSSLTGELFF. The V gene is TRBV19, the J gene TRBJ2-2; D uncertain. Germline CDR1 LNHDA, CDR2 SQIVND (reference sequence). The ends were cut back, 8 bases at V and 4 bases at J, with 17 bases in the middle. The CDR3 length is 15 residues.

V usage is TRBV5-4 and J usage is TRBJ2-5; 12 bases are shared with TRBD2. The V gene's germline CDR1 is SGHNT and CDR2 YYREEE (reference sequence). The CDR3 runs to 16 residues. J gave up 0 bases and V 6 bases, and 6 bases lay outside the gene matches. The CDR3 region has the DNA TGTGCCAGCAAGACTAGCGGGGGATCGTACCAAGAGACCCAGTACTTC. This gives the protein CASKTSGGSYQETQYF.

The rearrangement uses TRBV6-1 and TRBJ2-1; D is possibly TRBD2 (5 bases). V was shortened by 2 bases and J by 2 bases, with 13 bases between the two germline ends. The CDR3 length is 16 residues. Germline CDR1 MNHNS, CDR2 SASEGT. The CDR3 spells CASSELAQVPYNEQFF. The CDR3 DNA is TGTGCCAGCAGTGAACTAGCCCAGGTACCCTACAATGAGCAGTTCTTC.

The chain links TRBV19 to TRBJ1-2; a weak D match, TRBD1 (5 bases). Between the trimmed V and J ends, which lost 4 bases and 2 bases, there was a span of 14 bases. The CDR3 length is 15 residues. CDR1 is LNHDA and CDR2 is SQIVND in the germline V gene (reference sequence). CDR3 sequence (DNA): TGTGCCAGTAGTACCCCCCGGGGCGTAAACTATGGCTACACCTTC. This gives the protein CASSTPRGVNYGYTF. Full variable domain (outside the CDR3, taken from reference TRBV19 and TRBJ1-2): DGGITQSPKYLFRKEGQNVTLSCEQNLNHDAMYWYRQDPGQGLRLIYYSQIVNDFQKGDIAEGYSVSREKKESFPLTVTSAQKNPTAFYLCASSTPRGVNYGYTFGSGTRLTVV.

The chain uses TRBV5-4 and TRBJ2-1; 9 bases align to TRBD2. CDR3 size: 16 residues. Trimming removed 0 bases from V and 0 bases from J; junction bases left unmatched: 1. Germline CDR1 reads SGHNT; CDR2 reads YYREEE (reference sequence). The CDR3 DNA reads as TGTGCCAGCAGCTTGGGCGGGGGGGCCTCCTACAATGAGCAGTTCTTC. Protein product: CASSLGGGASYNEQFF.

The rearrangement uses TRBV7-9 and TRBJ2-4; 11 nucleotides align to TRBD1. The germline CDR1 and CDR2 sequences are SEHNR and FQNEAQ (reference sequence). The CDR3 has 16 residues. Trimming removed 5 bases from V and 8 bases from J; junction bases left unmatched: 11. CDR3 sequence (DNA): TGTGCCAGCAGCATAGGACAGGGGGCAGGGAGGGACATTCAGTACTTC. It translates to CASSIGQGAGRDIQYF.

The chain carries TRBV29-1 and TRBJ2-5, with 7 nucleotides matching TRBD1. The germline V gene has CDR1 SQVTM and CDR2 ANQGSEA. Trimming removed 6 bases from V and 2 bases from J; junction bases left unmatched: 9. The CDR3 has 14 amino acids. In DNA form, the CDR3 reads TGCAGCGTAGCTACAGGGGCCGTACAAGAGACCCAGTACTTC. Translating gives CSVATGAVQETQYF.

This rearrangement joins TRBV7-9 to TRBJ1-2, with D perhaps TRBD1 (6 bases). The CDR3 has 15 amino acids. The germline CDR1 and CDR2 sequences are SEHNR and FQNEAQ (reference sequence). The ends were cut back, 5 bases at V and 4 bases at J, with 17 bases in the middle. DNA of the CDR3: TGTGCCAGCAGCCCAGGGGTAACGGGCGTCTATGGCTACACCTTC. As protein: CASSPGVTGVYGYTF.

The rearrangement uses TRBV11-2 and TRBJ2-7; tentative D call: TRBD2 (5 bases). This CDR3 is 18 amino acids long. CDR1 is SGHAT and CDR2 is FQNNGV in the germline V gene. Trimming shortened V by 1 base and J by 0 bases, and 19 bases separated the two germline ends. CDR3 sequence reads: CASSLGPGGLHASYEQYF. The CDR3 DNA reads TGTGCCAGCAGCTTAGGACCCGGAGGACTCCACGCCTCCTACGAGCAGTACTTC.

The genes are TRBV9 and TRBJ1-4; unclear D gene. CDR1 is SGDLS and CDR2 is YYNGEE in the germline V gene. CDR3 size: 13 residues. V lost 0 bases and J 7 bases, leaving 7 bases between the germline ends. The CDR3 is CASSVGPSEKLFF. The CDR3 region has the DNA TGTGCCAGCAGCGTAGGGCCGAGTGAAAAACTGTTTTTT. The whole variable domain, filled in from reference TRBV9 and TRBJ1-4, reads DSGVTQTPKHLITATGQRVTLRCSPRSGDLSVYWYQQSLDQGLQFLIQYYNGEERAKGNILERFSAQQFPDLHSELNLSSLELGDSALYFCASSVGPSEKLFFGSGTQLSVL.

This clone was observed a few times. The chain employs TRBV6-5 and TRBJ2-3; TRBD2 agrees at 10 bases. CDR3 size: 16 residues. Germline values: CDR1 MNHEY, CDR2 SVGAGI. The J segment lost 2 bases and the V segment lost 1 base, leaving 3 bases of the junction unmatched. The CDR3 region has the DNA TGTGCCAGCAGTTACTTAGCGGGAGGTCCCACAGATACGCAGTATTTT. This gives the protein CASSYLAGGPTDTQYF.

V is TRBV29-1 and J is TRBJ1-1; D not certain. CDR3 length: 15 residues. Germline lookup yields CDR1 SQVTM and CDR2 ANQGSEA. The V gene lost 5 bases and the J gene lost 5 bases, with 21 bases spanning the gap. CDR3 protein: CSVFLNPDVLTEAFF. CDR3 nucleotides: TGCAGCGTTTTTCTAAACCCGGATGTACTTACTGAAGCTTTCTTT.

V usage is TRBV4-1 and J usage is TRBJ2-1; D may be TRBD1 or TRBD2 (6 bases each). The CDR3 covers 17 residues. The germline V and J ends were trimmed by 3 bases and 0 bases, with 15 bases remaining between them. Looked up from germline, CDR1 is MGHRA and CDR2 is YSYEKL. The DNA of the CDR3 is TGCGCCAGCAGCCAGGACCCCGGGGGCAGCTCCTACAATGAGCAGTTCTTC. Translation gives CASSQDPGGSSYNEQFF.

The CDR3 nucleotides read TGTGCCAGCAGCAGCCCGAACAGGTTCTCTGGAAACACCATATATTTT. Translating gives CASSSPNRFSGNTIYF. The genes are TRBV5-4 and TRBJ1-3; weak D call: TRBD1 (5 bases). CDR1 is SGHNT, CDR2 YYREEE, per germline (reference sequence). The CDR3 runs 16 residues. V shed 4 bases and J shed 0 bases, with 14 bases lying between them.

The CDR3 DNA sequence: TGTGCCAGCAGCTCAGGGACAGGGAATTCACCCCTCCACTTT. Translation: CASSSGTGNSPLHF. The chain links TRBV9 to TRBJ1-6; 9 nucleotides match TRBD1. CDR3 length: 14 amino acids. With 4 bases clipped from V and 7 bases from J, the junction kept 3 bases outside the gene matches. The germline CDR1 and CDR2 sequences are SGDLS and YYNGEE.

A single count supports this clone. The V gene is TRBV29-1, the J gene TRBJ2-7; D may be TRBD1 (6 bases). The V gene lost 0 bases and the J gene lost 3 bases, with 24 bases spanning the gap. The CDR3 has 18 amino acids. Germline V lookup: CDR1 SQVTM, CDR2 ANQGSEA. CDR3: CSVEDTGRGGRFVYEQYF. Written as DNA, the CDR3 is TGCAGCGTTGAAGATACGGGCAGAGGGGGTAGGTTTGTCTACGAGCAGTACTTC.

The chain recombines TRBV18 with TRBJ2-7; 9 bases fit TRBD1. The CDR3 has 15 amino acids. With 2 bases clipped from V and 1 base from J, the junction kept 3 bases outside the gene matches. Germline V gene sequence: CDR1 KGHSH, CDR2 LQKENI. Here the CDR3 reads CASSPTGQGSYEQYF. The CDR3 DNA follows: TGTGCCAGCTCACCAACGGGACAGGGATCCTACGAGCAGTACTTC.

In this sample, this clone turned up once. The chain carries TRBV28 and TRBJ2-3; no definite D call. Germline values: CDR1 MDHEN, CDR2 SYDVKM. The CDR3 consists of 13 residues. V dropped 3 bases and J dropped 1 base, with 5 bases sitting between them. This CDR3 reads CASSLARTDTQYF. The CDR3 DNA reads TGTGCCAGCAGTTTGGCCCGCACAGATACGCAGTATTTT.

The chain recombines TRBV19 with TRBJ1-2; D gene uncertain. Germline V gene data show CDR1 as LNHDA and CDR2 as SQIVND (reference sequence). The V end was cut by 1 base, the J end by 3 bases, with 12 bases between. The CDR3 length is 15 residues. This CDR3 is CASSIGGGPDYGYTF. As DNA, the CDR3 is TGTGCCAGTAGTATAGGAGGAGGGCCGGACTATGGCTACACCTTC.